The clone carrying this T cell receptor (beta chain) was counted at least ten times. As for time point: after trial treatment. The treatment denotes: LDRT plus nivolumab, ipilimumab, low-dose cyclophosphamide and aspirin (RACIN trial). Donors were treated with nivolumab, ipilimumab, aspirin, and low-dose cyclophosphamide and radiotherapy. These data come from a study of low-dose radiotherapy and immunotherapy resistance in tumors. On the study more broadly: Cohort 1 was treated with 0.5 Gy per fraction at 2-week intervals, amounting to 6.5 Gy overall. Members of Cohort 2 were treated with 1 Gy per fraction every two weeks; their total was 13 Gy over 26 weeks. On an every-two-weeks schedule, patients received intravenous nivolumab 240 mg, along with ipilimumab 1 mg/kg every six weeks.

Priming of first-strand cDNA relied on TRAV- and TRBV-specific primers (covering alpha and beta chains). TCRs were put through around 20 PCR cycles of amplification with Phusion. A constant-region primer and the V-primer adapter served as the primer pair. TCRdb reprocessed the reads via MiXCR and lists one record per CDR3 protein. The profile shows 50,000 or so distinct CDR3 sequences, around 23% of them singletons. The source is a male donor with prostate cancer. Sequences were derived from PBMCs, sampled after low-dose radiotherapy plus immunotherapy.

The CDR3 region is CAAQLGQGAMNTEAFF. The DNA of the CDR3 is TGTGCCGCACAGCTCGGACAGGGCGCGATGAACACTGAAGCTTTCTTT. This chain uses TRBV12-3 or TRBV12-4 with TRBJ1-1, with 8 bases fitting TRBD1. CDR3 length: 16 amino acids. The V gene end was trimmed by 11 bases and the J gene end by 0 bases; junction bases not matched to a gene: 14.